Listed here are 3 T cell receptor beta chains from one sample, sequenced in a study of CD8+CD57+ T cells in acquired aplastic anemia. Those patients picked for sequencing had displayed CD8+CD57+ cell expansion on flow cytometry. Genomic DNA acted as the template from which TCR beta VDJ combination and CDR3 sequence profiling were carried out. TCRdb re-analysed the reads in MiXCR, keeping a single row per CDR3 protein. The data show 150,000 to 200,000 distinct CDR3 sequences, with roughly 43% seen just once and about 1% held by the top ten. Sequencing was done on a sample of sorted CD4+, CD8+, or CD8+CD57+ T cells (not recorded which) from PBMCs. Receptors were obtained from a human donor with aplastic anemia.

This clonotype occurred many times. DNA for the CDR3: TGTGCCAGCAGCTTAGTAGCGGGGCCCTCCTACGAGCAGTACTTC. This translates into CASSLVAGPSYEQYF. The chain recombines TRBV7-3 with TRBJ2-7; 8 bases are a match to TRBD2. Germline CDR1 SGHTA, CDR2 FQGTGA. V dropped 2 bases and J dropped 0; count of bases not matched to a gene: 3. The CDR3 contains 15 residues.

Points on this clonotype: This is likely a read error, given that the CDR3 carries no conserved phenylalanine or tryptophan at its end. The chain uses TRBV3-1 and TRBJ1-4; 8 positions agree with TRBD1. Germline values: CDR1 LGHDT, CDR2 YNNKEL (reference sequence). J gave up 5 bases and V 2 bases, and 4 bases lay outside the gene matches. The CDR3 extends over 15 amino acids. CDR3 residues: CASSQSRGPNEKLFY. CDR3 bases: TGTGCCAGCAGCCAAAGCAGGGGGCCCAATGAAAAACTGTTTTAT.

This clonotype was detected ten times or more. The chain carries TRBV19 and TRBJ1-2; 9 bases map to TRBD1. This CDR3 is 14 amino acids long. J gave up 2 bases and V 9 bases, and 7 bases lay outside the gene matches. Germline-derived CDR1 and CDR2 are LNHDA and SQIVND (reference sequence). CDR3 residues: CASKSTGGNYGYTF. In DNA form, the CDR3 reads TGTGCCAGCAAATCCACAGGGGGCAACTATGGCTACACCTTC.